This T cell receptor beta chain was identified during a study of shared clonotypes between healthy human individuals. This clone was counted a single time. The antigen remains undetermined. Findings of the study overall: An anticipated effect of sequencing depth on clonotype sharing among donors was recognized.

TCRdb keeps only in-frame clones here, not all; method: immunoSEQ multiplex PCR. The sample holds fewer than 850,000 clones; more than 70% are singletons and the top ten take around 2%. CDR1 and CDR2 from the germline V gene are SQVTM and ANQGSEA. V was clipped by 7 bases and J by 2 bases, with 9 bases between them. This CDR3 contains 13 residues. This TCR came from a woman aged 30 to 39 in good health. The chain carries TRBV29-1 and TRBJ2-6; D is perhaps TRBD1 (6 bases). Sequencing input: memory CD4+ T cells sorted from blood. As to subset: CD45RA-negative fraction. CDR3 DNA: TGCAGCGCCTACAGGGCTGGGGCCAACGTCCTGACTTTC. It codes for CSAYRAGANVLTF.